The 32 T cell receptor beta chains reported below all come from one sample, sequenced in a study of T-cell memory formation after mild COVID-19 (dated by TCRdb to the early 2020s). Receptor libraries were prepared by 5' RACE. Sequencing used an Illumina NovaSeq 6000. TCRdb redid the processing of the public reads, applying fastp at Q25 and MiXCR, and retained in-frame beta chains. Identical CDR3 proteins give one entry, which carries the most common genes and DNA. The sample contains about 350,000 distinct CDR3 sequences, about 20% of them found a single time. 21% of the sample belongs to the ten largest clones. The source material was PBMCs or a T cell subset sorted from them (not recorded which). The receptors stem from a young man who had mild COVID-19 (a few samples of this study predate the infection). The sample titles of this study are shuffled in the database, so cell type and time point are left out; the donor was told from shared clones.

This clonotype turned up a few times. This CDR3 is CSARDGYEQYV. The CDR3 DNA sequence: TGCAGTGCTAGAGACGGCTACGAGCAGTACGTC. The chain couples TRBV20-1 to TRBJ2-7; no clear D. CDR3 length equals 11 residues. V was trimmed by 0 bases and J by 3 bases, leaving 3 bases between them. The V gene's germline CDR1 is DFQATT and CDR2 SNEGSKA (reference sequence).

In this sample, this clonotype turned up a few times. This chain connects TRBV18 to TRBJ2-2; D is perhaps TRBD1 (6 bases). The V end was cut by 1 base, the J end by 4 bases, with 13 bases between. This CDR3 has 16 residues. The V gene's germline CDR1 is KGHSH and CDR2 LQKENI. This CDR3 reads CASSPLVTTGTGELFF. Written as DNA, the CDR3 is TGTGCCAGCTCACCACTCGTAACGACAGGCACCGGGGAGCTGTTTTTT.

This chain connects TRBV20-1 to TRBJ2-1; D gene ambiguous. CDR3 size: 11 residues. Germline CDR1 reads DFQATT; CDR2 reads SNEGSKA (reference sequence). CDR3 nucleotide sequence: TGCAGCCCGACCCTGTACAATGAGCAGTTCTTC. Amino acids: CSPTLYNEQFF.

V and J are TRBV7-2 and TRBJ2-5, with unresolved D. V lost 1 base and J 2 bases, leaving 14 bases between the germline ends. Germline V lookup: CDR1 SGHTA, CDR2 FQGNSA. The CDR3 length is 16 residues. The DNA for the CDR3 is TGTGCCAGCAGCTTAGGCCCGCCGGCCCCACAAGAGACCCAGTACTTC. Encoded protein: CASSLGPPAPQETQYF.

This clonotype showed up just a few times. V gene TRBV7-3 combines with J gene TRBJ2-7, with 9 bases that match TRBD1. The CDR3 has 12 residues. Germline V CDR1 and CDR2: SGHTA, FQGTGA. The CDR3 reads CASGPGQGEQYF. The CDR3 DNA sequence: TGTGCTAGCGGGCCGGGACAGGGCGAGCAGTACTTC.

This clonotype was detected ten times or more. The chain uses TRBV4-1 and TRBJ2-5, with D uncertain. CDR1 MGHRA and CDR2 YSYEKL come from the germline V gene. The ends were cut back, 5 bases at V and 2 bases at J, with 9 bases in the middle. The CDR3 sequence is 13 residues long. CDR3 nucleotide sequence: TGCGCCAGCAGCGTTATCGAGCAAGAGACCCAGTACTTC. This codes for CASSVIEQETQYF.

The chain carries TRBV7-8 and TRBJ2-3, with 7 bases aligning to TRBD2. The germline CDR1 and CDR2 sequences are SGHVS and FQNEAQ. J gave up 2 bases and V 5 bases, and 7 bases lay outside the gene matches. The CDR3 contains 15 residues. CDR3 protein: CASSLTGGATDTQYF. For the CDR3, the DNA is TGTGCCAGCAGCCTCACGGGAGGTGCCACAGATACGCAGTATTTT.

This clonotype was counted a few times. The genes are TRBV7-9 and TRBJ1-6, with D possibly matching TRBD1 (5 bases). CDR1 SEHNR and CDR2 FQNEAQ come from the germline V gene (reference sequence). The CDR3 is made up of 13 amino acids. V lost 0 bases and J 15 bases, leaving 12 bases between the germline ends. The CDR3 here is CASSLAPGQRLHF. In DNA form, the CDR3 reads TGTGCCAGCAGCTTAGCTCCGGGGCAGCGCCTCCACTTT.

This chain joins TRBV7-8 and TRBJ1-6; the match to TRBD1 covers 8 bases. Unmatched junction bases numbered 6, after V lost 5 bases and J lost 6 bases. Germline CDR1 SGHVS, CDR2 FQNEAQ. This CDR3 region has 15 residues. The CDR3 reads CASSPRTGSNSPLHF. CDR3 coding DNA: TGTGCCAGCAGCCCCAGGACAGGGTCTAATTCACCCCTCCACTTT. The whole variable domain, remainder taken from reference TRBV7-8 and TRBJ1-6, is GAGVSQSPRYKVAKRGQDVALRCDPISGHVSLFWYQQALGQGPEFLTYFQNEAQLDKSGLPSDRFFAERPEGSVSTLKIQRTQQEDSAVYLCASSPRTGSNSPLHFGNGTRLTVT.

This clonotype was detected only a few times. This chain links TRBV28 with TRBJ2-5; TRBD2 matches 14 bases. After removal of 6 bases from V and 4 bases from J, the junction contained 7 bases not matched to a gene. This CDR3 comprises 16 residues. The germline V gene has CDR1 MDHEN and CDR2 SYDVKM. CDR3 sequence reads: CASSSRLAGGGETQYF. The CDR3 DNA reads TGTGCCAGCAGCTCCCGACTAGCGGGGGGGGGAGAGACCCAGTACTTC.

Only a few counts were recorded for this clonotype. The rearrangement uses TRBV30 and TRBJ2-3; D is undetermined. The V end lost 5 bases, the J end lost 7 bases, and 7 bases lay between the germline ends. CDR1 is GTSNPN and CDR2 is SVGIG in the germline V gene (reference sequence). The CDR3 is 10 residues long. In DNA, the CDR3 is TGTGCCTGGTCTGAGTATACGCAGTATTTT. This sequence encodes CAWSEYTQYF.

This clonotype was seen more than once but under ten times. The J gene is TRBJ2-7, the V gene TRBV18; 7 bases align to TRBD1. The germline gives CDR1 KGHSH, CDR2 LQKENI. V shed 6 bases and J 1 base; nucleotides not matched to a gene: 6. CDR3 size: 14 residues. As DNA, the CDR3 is TGTGCCAGCTCGCCAGGGGGTCGGTCCTACGAGCAGTACGTC. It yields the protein CASSPGGRSYEQYV.

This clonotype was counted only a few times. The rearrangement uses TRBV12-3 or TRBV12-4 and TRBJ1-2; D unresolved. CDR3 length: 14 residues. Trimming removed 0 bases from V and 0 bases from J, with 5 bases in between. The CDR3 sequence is CASSLAGPNYGYTF. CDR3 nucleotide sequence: TGTGCCAGCAGTTTAGCGGGTCCTAACTATGGCTACACCTTC.

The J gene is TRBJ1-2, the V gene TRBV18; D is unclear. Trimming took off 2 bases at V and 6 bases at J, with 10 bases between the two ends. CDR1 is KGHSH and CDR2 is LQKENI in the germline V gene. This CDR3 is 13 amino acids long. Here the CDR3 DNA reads TGTGCCAGCTCACCAAAGGGCTCGGATGGCTACACCTTC. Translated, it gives CASSPKGSDGYTF.

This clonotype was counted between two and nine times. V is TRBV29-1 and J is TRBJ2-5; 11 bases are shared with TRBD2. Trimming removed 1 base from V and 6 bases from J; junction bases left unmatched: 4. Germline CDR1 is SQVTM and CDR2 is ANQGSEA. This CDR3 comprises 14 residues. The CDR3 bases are TGCAGCGTTGAAGGGCTAGCGGGGGGAAAGACCCAGTACTTC. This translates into CSVEGLAGGKTQYF.

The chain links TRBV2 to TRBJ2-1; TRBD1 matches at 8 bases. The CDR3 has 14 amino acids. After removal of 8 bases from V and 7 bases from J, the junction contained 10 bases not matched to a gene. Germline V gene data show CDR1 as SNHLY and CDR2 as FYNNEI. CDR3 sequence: CASGGSGGTNEQFF. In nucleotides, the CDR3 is TGTGCCAGCGGAGGGTCAGGGGGCACGAATGAGCAGTTCTTC.

Written as DNA, the CDR3 is TGCAGTGCTAGAGATGGCGTCGGGACAGGGATTCGTGCGGGACGTGGCTACACCTTC. It specifies CSARDGVGTGIRAGRGYTF. The gene calls are TRBV20-1 and TRBJ1-2; TRBD1 agrees at 9 bases. In germline, CDR1 is DFQATT, CDR2 SNEGSKA (reference sequence). This CDR3 is built from 19 residues. Unmatched junction bases numbered 21, after V lost 0 bases and J lost 7 bases.

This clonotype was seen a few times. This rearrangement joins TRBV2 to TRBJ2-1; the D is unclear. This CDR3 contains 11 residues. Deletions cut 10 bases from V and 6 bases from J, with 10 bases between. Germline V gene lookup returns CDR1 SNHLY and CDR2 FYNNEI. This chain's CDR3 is CAIPVGNEQFF. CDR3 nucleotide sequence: TGTGCCATCCCAGTCGGCAATGAGCAGTTCTTC.

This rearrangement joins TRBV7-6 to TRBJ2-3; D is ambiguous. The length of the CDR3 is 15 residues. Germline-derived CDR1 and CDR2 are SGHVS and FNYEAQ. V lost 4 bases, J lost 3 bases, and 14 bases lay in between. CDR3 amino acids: CASSSDPSRTDTQYF. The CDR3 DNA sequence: TGTGCCAGCAGCTCGGACCCCTCAAGGACAGATACGCAGTATTTT. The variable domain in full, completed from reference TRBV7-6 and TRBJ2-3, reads GAGVSQSPRYKVTKRGQDVALRCDPISGHVSLYWYRQALGQGPEFLTYFNYEAQQDKSGLPNDRFSAERPEGSISTLTIQRTEQRDSAMYRCASSSDPSRTDTQYFGPGTRLTVL.

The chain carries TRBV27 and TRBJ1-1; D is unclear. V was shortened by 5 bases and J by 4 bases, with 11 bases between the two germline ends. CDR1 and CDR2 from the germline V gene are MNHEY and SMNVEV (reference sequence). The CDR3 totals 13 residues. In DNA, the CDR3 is TGTGCCAGCAGTCCTTGGCAGAGCACTGAAGCTTTCTTT. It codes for CASSPWQSTEAFF.

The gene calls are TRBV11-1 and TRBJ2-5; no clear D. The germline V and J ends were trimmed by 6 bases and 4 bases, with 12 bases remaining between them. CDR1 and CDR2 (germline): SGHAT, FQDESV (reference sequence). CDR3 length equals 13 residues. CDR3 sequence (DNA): TGTGCCAGCAGAGGGCTATCAAGAGAGACCCAGTACTTC. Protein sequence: CASRGLSRETQYF.

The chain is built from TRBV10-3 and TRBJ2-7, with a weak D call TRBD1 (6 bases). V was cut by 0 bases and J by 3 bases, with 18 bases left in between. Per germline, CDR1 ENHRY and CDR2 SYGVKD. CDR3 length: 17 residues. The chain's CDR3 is CAISESDSGLVGYEQYF. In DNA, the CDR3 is TGTGCCATCAGTGAGTCGGACAGCGGCCTGGTCGGCTACGAGCAGTACTTC.

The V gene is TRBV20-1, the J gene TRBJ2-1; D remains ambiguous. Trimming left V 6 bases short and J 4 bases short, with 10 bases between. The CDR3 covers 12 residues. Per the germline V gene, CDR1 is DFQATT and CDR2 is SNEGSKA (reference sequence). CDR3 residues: CSAKPAYNEQFF. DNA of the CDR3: TGCAGTGCGAAGCCAGCGTACAATGAGCAGTTCTTC.

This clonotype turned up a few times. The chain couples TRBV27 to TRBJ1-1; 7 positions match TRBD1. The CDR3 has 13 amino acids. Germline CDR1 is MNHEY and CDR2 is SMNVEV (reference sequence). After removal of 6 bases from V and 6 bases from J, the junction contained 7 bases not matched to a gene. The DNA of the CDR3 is TGTGCCAGCAGCAACAGGGGTGAGGCTGAAGCTTTCTTT. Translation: CASSNRGEAEAFF.

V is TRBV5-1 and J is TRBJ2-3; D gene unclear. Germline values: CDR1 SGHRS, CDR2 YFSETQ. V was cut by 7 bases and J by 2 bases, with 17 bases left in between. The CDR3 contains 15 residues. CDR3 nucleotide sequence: TGCGCCAGCCAGCCAGCCCTCGCATACACAGATACGCAGTATTTT. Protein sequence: CASQPALAYTDTQYF.

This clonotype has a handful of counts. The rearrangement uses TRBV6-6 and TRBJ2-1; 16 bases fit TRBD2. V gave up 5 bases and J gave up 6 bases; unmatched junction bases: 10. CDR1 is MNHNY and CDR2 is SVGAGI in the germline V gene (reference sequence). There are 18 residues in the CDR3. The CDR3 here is CASSQAGTSGGAINEQFF. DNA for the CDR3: TGTGCCAGCAGTCAAGCCGGGACTAGCGGGGGGGCTATCAATGAGCAGTTCTTC.

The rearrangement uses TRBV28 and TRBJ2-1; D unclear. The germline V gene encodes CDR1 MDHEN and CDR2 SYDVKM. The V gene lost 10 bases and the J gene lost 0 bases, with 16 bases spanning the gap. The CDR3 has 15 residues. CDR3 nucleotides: TGTGCCACGTTCTGGTGGAAGAGCTCCTACAATGAGCAGTTCTTC. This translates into CATFWWKSSYNEQFF.

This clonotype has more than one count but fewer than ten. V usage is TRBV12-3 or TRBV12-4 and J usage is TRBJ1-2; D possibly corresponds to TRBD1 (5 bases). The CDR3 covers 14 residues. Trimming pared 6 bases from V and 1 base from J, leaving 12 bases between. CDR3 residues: CASRRDSLNYGYTF. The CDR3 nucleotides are TGTGCCAGCAGGCGCGACAGCCTTAACTATGGCTACACCTTC.

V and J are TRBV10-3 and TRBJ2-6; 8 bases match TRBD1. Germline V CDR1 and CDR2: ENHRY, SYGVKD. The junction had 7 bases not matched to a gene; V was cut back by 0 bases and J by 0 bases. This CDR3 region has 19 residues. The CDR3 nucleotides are TGTGCCATCAGTGAGTCGATTGGGACAGGCCTCTCTGGGGCCAACGTCCTGACTTTC. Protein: CAISESIGTGLSGANVLTF.

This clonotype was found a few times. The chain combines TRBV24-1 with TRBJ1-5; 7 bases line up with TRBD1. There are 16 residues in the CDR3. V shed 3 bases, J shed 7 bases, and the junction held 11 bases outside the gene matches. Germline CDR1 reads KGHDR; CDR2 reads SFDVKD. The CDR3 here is CATSDGRQGRRQPQHF. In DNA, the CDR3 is TGTGCCACCAGTGATGGGAGACAGGGAAGGCGCCAGCCCCAGCATTTT.

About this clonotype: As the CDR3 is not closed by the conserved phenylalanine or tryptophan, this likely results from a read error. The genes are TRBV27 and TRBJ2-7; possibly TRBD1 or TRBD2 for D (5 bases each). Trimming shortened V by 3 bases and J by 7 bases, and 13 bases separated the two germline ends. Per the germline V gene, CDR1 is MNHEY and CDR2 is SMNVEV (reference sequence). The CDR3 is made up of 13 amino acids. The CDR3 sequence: CASSLGTDPEQYL. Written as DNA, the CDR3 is TGTGCCAGCAGTTTGGGGACCGACCCTGAGCAGTACTTA.

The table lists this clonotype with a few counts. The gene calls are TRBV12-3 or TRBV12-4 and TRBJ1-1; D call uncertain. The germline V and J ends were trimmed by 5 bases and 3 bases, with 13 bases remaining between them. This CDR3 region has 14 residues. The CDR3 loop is CASSRRIRDTEAFF. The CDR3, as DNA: TGTGCCAGCAGTCGCCGAATTAGGGACACTGAAGCTTTCTTT.